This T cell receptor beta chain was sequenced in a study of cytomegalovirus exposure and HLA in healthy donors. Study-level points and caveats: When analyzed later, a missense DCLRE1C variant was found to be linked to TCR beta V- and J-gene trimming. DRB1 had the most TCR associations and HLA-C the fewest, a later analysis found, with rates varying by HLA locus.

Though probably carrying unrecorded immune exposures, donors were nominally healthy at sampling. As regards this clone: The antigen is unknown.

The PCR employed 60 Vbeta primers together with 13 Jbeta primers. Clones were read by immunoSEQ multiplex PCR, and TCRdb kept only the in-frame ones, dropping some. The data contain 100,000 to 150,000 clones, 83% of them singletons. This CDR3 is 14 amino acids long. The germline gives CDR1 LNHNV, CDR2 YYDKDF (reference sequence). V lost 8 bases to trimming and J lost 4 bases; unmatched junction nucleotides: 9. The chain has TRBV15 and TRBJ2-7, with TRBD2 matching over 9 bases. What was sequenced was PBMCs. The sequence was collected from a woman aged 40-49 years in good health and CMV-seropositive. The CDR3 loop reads CATGKREEEYEQYF. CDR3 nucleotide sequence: TGTGCCACCGGGAAGCGGGAGGAGGAGTACGAGCAGTACTTC.